This is a list of T cell receptor beta chains from one sample in a study of shared clonotypes between healthy human individuals. The protocol was immunoSEQ multiplex PCR, while the TCRdb copy is restricted to in-frame clones and leaves out a portion. The repertoire includes around 1,100,000 clones, around three quarters of them detected once, and 0.89% sits in the top ten. The sequenced material came from memory CD4+ T cells from PBMCs. Receptor source: a man between 18 and 35 years old in good health. Some clones in this sample may be carry-over from other donors' samples. Both conserved end residues are part of each CDR3. The order of the fields is J gene, clone size, V gene, D gene, CDR3 DNA, CDR3 protein. A D gene is named only where the DNA matches it firmly. A row's size may be missing; if present it is once, few, many or a size class.

j_call: TRBJ1-1; clone_size: -; v_call: TRBV9; d_call: -; cdr3_nt: TGTGCCAGCAGCGTAGGGGGCCAGGGTCACACTGAAGCTTTCTTT; cdr3_aa: CASSVGGQGHTEAFF
j_call: TRBJ2-5; clone_size: -; v_call: TRBV6-1; d_call: -; cdr3_nt: TGTGCCAGCAGTGATAACTCTGGAGAGACCCAGTACTTC; cdr3_aa: CASSDNSGETQYF
j_call: TRBJ2-5; clone_size: -; v_call: TRBV4-1; d_call: TRBD2; cdr3_nt: TGCGCCAGCAGCCGACTAGGGAGGGATGCCCAAGAGACCCAGTACTTC; cdr3_aa: CASSRLGRDAQETQYF
j_call: TRBJ2-1; clone_size: -; v_call: TRBV5-1; d_call: -; cdr3_nt: TGCGCCAGCAGCCCCGACGGAGTGTATGAGCAGTTCTTC; cdr3_aa: CASSPDGVYEQFF
j_call: TRBJ1-3; clone_size: -; v_call: TRBV5-4; d_call: -; cdr3_nt: TGTGCCAGCAGCCTAGGACAGAGCTCTGGAAACACCATATATTTT; cdr3_aa: CASSLGQSSGNTIYF
j_call: TRBJ2-1; clone_size: -; v_call: TRBV4-1; d_call: TRBD2; cdr3_nt: TGCGCCAGCAGCCAACAAACTAGCGGGAGGGCTGAGCAGTTCTTC; cdr3_aa: CASSQQTSGRAEQFF
j_call: TRBJ1-5; clone_size: -; v_call: TRBV6-1; d_call: -; cdr3_nt: TGTGCCACCACTGTGGTGGCTTCCAATCAGCCCCAGCATTTT; cdr3_aa: CATTVVASNQPQHF
j_call: TRBJ1-2; clone_size: -; v_call: TRBV4-3; d_call: -; cdr3_nt: TGCGCCAGCAGCCAAGTAAGCCAGGGCTCTGGCTACACCTTC; cdr3_aa: CASSQVSQGSGYTF
j_call: TRBJ2-3; clone_size: -; v_call: TRBV4-1; d_call: TRBD2; cdr3_nt: TGCGCCAGCAGACACCTGAGGACTAGCGGGAGGGCCCGAGATACGCAGTATTTT; cdr3_aa: CASRHLRTSGRARDTQYF
j_call: TRBJ1-2; clone_size: -; v_call: TRBV2; d_call: TRBD1; cdr3_nt: TGTGCCAGCAGTAGGACAGGCTCATCGAACTATGGCTACACCTTC; cdr3_aa: CASSRTGSSNYGYTF
j_call: TRBJ2-3; clone_size: -; v_call: TRBV7-9; d_call: TRBD1; cdr3_nt: TGTGCCAGCAGCCCTCAACGGACAGGGGGCGCAGATACGCAGTATTTT; cdr3_aa: CASSPQRTGGADTQYF
j_call: TRBJ2-6; clone_size: -; v_call: TRBV7-9; d_call: -; cdr3_nt: TGTGCCAGCAGCTTAAGAGGTGCTGGGGCCAACGTCCTGACTTTC; cdr3_aa: CASSLRGAGANVLTF
j_call: TRBJ2-3; clone_size: once; v_call: TRBV12-2; d_call: -; cdr3_nt: TGTGCAAGTCGCTTCAGGAACCTAGAGTCATCGGCTAATACGCAGTATTTT; cdr3_aa: CASRFRNLESSANTQYF
j_call: TRBJ2-2; clone_size: -; v_call: TRBV28; d_call: -; cdr3_nt: TGTGCCAGCAGTTCGTCCCCTAGTGGAACGAGCACCGGGGAGCTGTTTTTT; cdr3_aa: CASSSSPSGTSTGELFF
j_call: TRBJ2-5; clone_size: -; v_call: TRBV6-1; d_call: -; cdr3_nt: TGTGCCAGCAGTGAAGAGGTCCTATACTTC; cdr3_aa: CASSEEVLYF
j_call: TRBJ2-3; clone_size: few; v_call: TRBV4-3; d_call: TRBD2; cdr3_nt: TGCGCCAGCAGCCAAGATATCGGGGGGACTAGTCGGTTGTATTTT; cdr3_aa: CASSQDIGGTSRLYF
j_call: TRBJ2-5; clone_size: -; v_call: TRBV11-2; d_call: -; cdr3_nt: TGTGCCAGCAGTTTAGGGGGGCCCCGGGAGACCCAGTACTTC; cdr3_aa: CASSLGGPRETQYF
j_call: TRBJ2-1; clone_size: -; v_call: TRBV7-9; d_call: TRBD2; cdr3_nt: TGTGCCAGCAGCGTCGGACTAGCGGGAGTCGGTTCCTACAATGAGCAGTTCTTC; cdr3_aa: CASSVGLAGVGSYNEQFF
j_call: TRBJ2-3; clone_size: few; v_call: TRBV6-1; d_call: -; cdr3_nt: TGTGCCAGCAGTAGAGGGGGGACCACAGATACGCAGTATTTT; cdr3_aa: CASSRGGTTDTQYF
j_call: TRBJ2-7; clone_size: once; v_call: TRBV27; d_call: TRBD2; cdr3_nt: TGTGCCAGCAGATCCGGGACTAGCGGGAGTTCTTACTACGAGCAGTACTTC; cdr3_aa: CASRSGTSGSSYYEQYF
j_call: TRBJ1-2; clone_size: -; v_call: TRBV4-2; d_call: -; cdr3_nt: TGTGCCAGCAGCCCAAGCCAGGGGCCGTTCAACTATGGCTACACCTTC; cdr3_aa: CASSPSQGPFNYGYTF
j_call: TRBJ2-2; clone_size: -; v_call: TRBV5-1; d_call: -; cdr3_nt: TGCGCCAGCAGCCCCCACAGGGATGCGAACACCGGGGAGCTGTTTTTT; cdr3_aa: CASSPHRDANTGELFF
j_call: TRBJ2-2; clone_size: -; v_call: TRBV18; d_call: -; cdr3_nt: TGTGCCAGCTCACCAAGGATTGCAGGGTCAAGTGTCGTAGACTCGAACACCGGGGAGCTGTTTTTT; cdr3_aa: CASSPRIAGSSVVDSNTGELFF
j_call: TRBJ1-1; clone_size: -; v_call: TRBV6-1; d_call: TRBD1; cdr3_nt: TGTGCCAGCACCGGACAGGGCTATATTGGCACTGAAGCTTTCTTT; cdr3_aa: CASTGQGYIGTEAFF